This passage covers 24 T cell receptor beta chains from one sample sequenced in a study of cytomegalovirus exposure and HLA in healthy donors (dated by TCRdb to 2017 to 2019). The library was made by the immunoSEQ multiplex PCR assay. TCRdb holds this immuneACCESS table with in-frame rearrangements only. Some clones are missing; in checked studies, unresolved V genes explain under half, and the rest has no known cause. For this sample there are some 50,000 clones; 85% to 95% appear just once. Less than 6% of the sample is held by the ten biggest clonotypes. The sequencing sample was made of PBMCs. The receptors come from a woman aged 18-30 years in good health and CMV-seronegative.

The J gene is TRBJ2-1, the V gene TRBV5-1; tentative D call: TRBD2 (5 bases). The CDR3 runs to 15 residues. Trimming left V 4 bases short and J 6 bases short, with 17 bases between. Germline assignment: CDR1 SGHRS and CDR2 YFSETQ. CDR3 protein: CASSHRLASLNEQFF. The CDR3 nucleotides read TGCGCCAGCAGCCACAGATTAGCGTCTCTCAATGAGCAGTTCTTC.

The genes are TRBV7-9 and TRBJ2-2, with TRBD2 matching 7 bases. J lost 4 bases, V lost 6 bases, and 14 bases had no gene match. Germline V gives CDR1 SEHNR, CDR2 FQNEAQ (reference sequence). This CDR3 contains 17 residues. CDR3 sequence: CASRSPGARGVTGELFF. The CDR3 DNA reads as TGTGCCAGCAGGTCTCCGGGAGCCCGGGGGGTCACCGGGGAGCTGTTTTTT.

The CDR3 spells CASSVGGSSYEQYV. CDR3 DNA sequence: TGTGCCAGCAGCGTGGGGGGGAGCTCCTACGAGCAGTACGTC. This chain connects TRBV7-9 to TRBJ2-7, with 7 nucleotides matching TRBD2. CDR3 length: 14 amino acids. CDR1 is SEHNR, CDR2 FQNEAQ, per germline (reference sequence). Trimming at V came to 5 bases and at J to 0 bases, leaving 4 bases not matched to a gene.

The V gene is TRBV7-2, the J gene TRBJ1-2, with 11 bases matching TRBD1. The CDR3 covers 16 residues. Germline lookup yields CDR1 SGHTA and CDR2 FQGNSA. The V segment lost 5 bases and the J segment 4 bases; nucleotides outside the gene matches: 9. Here the CDR3 reads CASSLMPGQGVYGYTF. The CDR3 region has the DNA TGTGCCAGCAGCCTCATGCCGGGACAGGGGGTCTATGGCTACACCTTC.

The chain combines TRBV5-6 with TRBJ2-3; 11 bases map to TRBD1. The CDR3 loop spans 16 amino acids. Unmatched junction bases numbered 6, after V lost 3 bases and J lost 3 bases. Germline lookup yields CDR1 SGHDT and CDR2 YYEEEE. Here the CDR3 reads CASSWEGQGATDTQYF. As DNA, the CDR3 is TGTGCCAGCAGCTGGGAAGGACAGGGGGCTACAGATACGCAGTATTTT. Drawing the rest from reference TRBV5-6 and TRBJ2-3, the complete variable domain is DAGVTQSPTHLIKTRGQQVTLRCSPKSGHDTVSWYQQALGQGPQFIFQYYEEEERQRGNFPDRFSGHQFPNYSSELNVNALLLGDSALYLCASSWEGQGATDTQYFGPGTRLTVL.

The gene calls are TRBV6-5 and TRBJ1-5; D is perhaps TRBD1 (5 bases). V was shortened by 7 bases and J by 4 bases, with 17 bases between the two germline ends. CDR3 size: 15 residues. Looked up from germline, CDR1 is MNHEY and CDR2 is SVGAGI. The CDR3 sequence is CASNSLGGGNQPQHF. The CDR3 DNA is TGTGCCAGCAATTCCCTCGGGGGGGGGAATCAGCCCCAGCATTTT.

The genes are TRBV5-6 and TRBJ1-2; 9 bases are shared with TRBD1. The V segment lost 4 bases and the J segment 2 bases; nucleotides outside the gene matches: 9. Germline lookup yields CDR1 SGHDT and CDR2 YYEEEE. The CDR3 length is 16 residues. The CDR3 region is CASSDTYGTGNYGYTF. Written as DNA, the CDR3 is TGTGCCAGCAGCGATACTTACGGGACAGGGAACTATGGCTACACCTTC.

This clone has a single count. The genes are TRBV7-8 and TRBJ1-3; no reliable D call. The CDR3 is made up of 15 amino acids. The V end was cut by 2 bases, the J end by 2 bases, with 10 bases between. Germline loops: CDR1 SGHVS, CDR2 FQNEAQ. CDR3 amino acids: CASSLLAVAGNTIYF. The CDR3 DNA sequence: TGTGCCAGCAGCTTACTGGCGGTGGCTGGAAACACCATATATTTT.

The J gene is TRBJ1-2, the V gene TRBV7-9; 7 bases map to TRBD1. Trimming removed 2 bases from V and 4 bases from J; junction bases left unmatched: 4. There are 14 residues in the CDR3. From germline, CDR1 is SEHNR and CDR2 FQNEAQ (reference sequence). The CDR3 DNA reads as TGTGCCAGCAGCTTATCAGGGGGAGGCTATGGCTACACCTTC. It specifies CASSLSGGGYGYTF. Using reference TRBV7-9 and TRBJ1-2 for the parts outside the CDR3, the full variable domain is DTGVSQNPRHKITKRGQNVTFRCDPISEHNRLYWYRQTLGQGPEFLTYFQNEAQLEKSRLLSDRFSAERPKGSFSTLEIQRTEQGDSAMYLCASSLSGGGYGYTFGSGTRLTVV.

This clone appeared a single time. The gene calls are TRBV5-1 and TRBJ2-4, with D hard to call. CDR3 length: 14 residues. Germline loops: CDR1 SGHRS, CDR2 YFSETQ. V was trimmed by 2 bases and J by 1 base, leaving 7 bases between them. The CDR3 sequence is CASSFDGAKNIQYF. CDR3 DNA: TGCGCCAGCAGCTTCGACGGGGCCAAAAACATTCAGTACTTC.

The J gene is TRBJ2-7, the V gene TRBV11-2, with 9 positions matching TRBD1. The CDR3 extends over 14 amino acids. Germline lookup yields CDR1 SGHAT and CDR2 FQNNGV. V gave up 4 bases and J gave up 3 bases; unmatched junction bases: 4. The DNA for the CDR3 is TGTGCCAGCAGCTCAGGACAGGGGCACTACGAGCAGTACGTC. This codes for CASSSGQGHYEQYV.

In DNA form, the CDR3 reads TGTGCCAGCAGTGACGGACTCTTGAATCAGCCCCAGCATTTT. Its protein is CASSDGLLNQPQHF. The genes are TRBV25-1 and TRBJ1-5; no reliable D call. Trimming shortened V by 3 bases and J by 4 bases, and 10 bases separated the two germline ends. The CDR3 spans 14 residues. Per the germline V gene, CDR1 is MGHDK and CDR2 is SYGVNS.

The genes are TRBV11-3 and TRBJ2-7; D is unresolved. The CDR3 has 11 amino acids. Trimming pared 4 bases from V and 3 bases from J, leaving 4 bases between. The germline V gene has CDR1 SGHNT and CDR2 YENEEA. CDR3 DNA: TGTGCCAGCAGCTCAAACTACGAGCAGTACGTC. This codes for CASSSNYEQYV.

V usage is TRBV5-4 and J usage is TRBJ2-2; 8 positions match TRBD1. Unmatched junction bases numbered 12, after V lost 5 bases and J lost 3 bases. This CDR3 region has 17 residues. Germline CDR1 reads SGHNT; CDR2 reads YYREEE (reference sequence). The CDR3, as DNA: TGTGCCAGCAGTCTGGCCCCTGGGACAGGACACACCGGGGAGCTGTTTTTT. Amino acid sequence: CASSLAPGTGHTGELFF.

This clone was seen only once. The rearrangement uses TRBV7-9 and TRBJ1-2, with a weak D call TRBD1 (6 bases). The CDR3 runs 15 residues. Germline V gene lookup returns CDR1 SEHNR and CDR2 FQNEAQ (reference sequence). The V gene lost 5 bases and the J gene lost 3 bases, with 16 bases spanning the gap. The CDR3 coding sequence is TGTGCCAGCAGCCCCCCCAGGGGATTTGACTATGGCTACACCTTC. The encoded protein is CASSPPRGFDYGYTF. The full variable domain, with the rest looked up from reference TRBV7-9 and TRBJ1-2, is DTGVSQNPRHKITKRGQNVTFRCDPISEHNRLYWYRQTLGQGPEFLTYFQNEAQLEKSRLLSDRFSAERPKGSFSTLEIQRTEQGDSAMYLCASSPPRGFDYGYTFGSGTRLTVV.

The chain joins TRBV27 to TRBJ1-1; no reliable D call. The CDR3 totals 16 residues. Trimming left V 6 bases short and J 0 bases short, with 17 bases between. Germline CDR1 reads MNHEY; CDR2 reads SMNVEV (reference sequence). The CDR3 nucleotides are TGTGCCAGCAGACTGGGTTCGGGGTCAATGAACACTGAAGCTTTCTTT. Residues: CASRLGSGSMNTEAFF.

This clone has only one observation. The chain combines TRBV19 with TRBJ1-2, with 8 bases fitting TRBD1. The CDR3 has 15 residues. Germline assignment: CDR1 LNHDA and CDR2 SQIVND (reference sequence). Germline trimming cut 6 bases from V and 4 bases from J; bases unmatched to any gene: 10. The DNA of the CDR3 is TGTGCCAGTAGAGGGGTTGGGCAGGGGGCCTATGGCTACACCTTC. Its translation: CASRGVGQGAYGYTF.

This chain links TRBV7-8 with TRBJ2-7, with D perhaps matching TRBD2 (6 bases). CDR1 and CDR2 from the germline V gene are SGHVS and FQNEAQ. CDR3 length: 14 residues. V dropped 4 bases and J dropped 6 bases, with 16 bases sitting between them. CDR3 sequence (DNA): TGTGCCAGCAGCTCCCTAAATCGGGGAGGCGAGCAGTACGTC. Residues: CASSSLNRGGEQYV.

V usage is TRBV7-2 and J usage is TRBJ2-2; weak D call: TRBD2 (6 bases). V shed 5 bases and J shed 1 base, with 11 bases lying between them. CDR3 size: 15 residues. Germline V gives CDR1 SGHTA, CDR2 FQGNSA. This CDR3 reads CASSRTTLNTGELFF. CDR3 in DNA: TGTGCCAGCAGCCGGACTACCCTGAACACCGGGGAGCTGTTTTTT.

Only one count was recorded for this clone. The chain has TRBV6-6 and TRBJ2-1, with 15 bases matching TRBD2. CDR1 is MNHNY and CDR2 is SVGAGI in the germline V gene (reference sequence). Trimming took 5 bases from V and 10 from J; bases not matched to a gene: 9. This CDR3 has 16 amino acids. Here the CDR3 DNA reads TGTGCCAGCAGTGCATCAGGACTAGCGGGGGGGCTCGAGCAGTTCTTC. This encodes CASSASGLAGGLEQFF.

The chain links TRBV9 to TRBJ2-2; D may be TRBD2 (5 bases). The V end lost 1 base, the J end lost 4 bases, and 8 bases lay between the germline ends. The CDR3 is 14 residues long. The V gene's germline CDR1 is SGDLS and CDR2 YYNGEE. The CDR3 loop is CASSVSGVTGELFF. The CDR3 DNA is TGTGCCAGCAGCGTATCCGGGGTCACCGGGGAGCTGTTTTTT.

This clone appeared a single time. The gene calls are TRBV2 and TRBJ2-7; TRBD2 is a possible D gene (5 bases). V was pared by 1 base and J by 4 bases, with 8 bases between. CDR1 and CDR2 from the germline V gene are SNHLY and FYNNEI. The CDR3 consists of 13 residues. CDR3 nucleotides: TGTGCCAGCAGTGAAGGGACGGGATACGAGCAGTACTTC. As protein: CASSEGTGYEQYF.

CDR3: CASSPPGLAGTDTQYF. Here the CDR3 DNA reads TGTGCCAGCAGCCCACCGGGACTAGCGGGCACAGATACGCAGTATTTT. V is TRBV7-2 and J is TRBJ2-3; 11 nucleotides line up with TRBD2. This CDR3 contains 16 residues. V lost 5 bases to trimming and J lost 1 base; unmatched junction nucleotides: 5. The germline gives CDR1 SGHTA, CDR2 FQGNSA.

The chain combines TRBV19 with TRBJ2-7; the match to TRBD2 covers 8 bases. CDR1 is LNHDA and CDR2 is SQIVND in the germline V gene (reference sequence). Trimming at V came to 6 bases and at J to 3 bases, leaving 4 bases not matched to a gene. The CDR3 is 13 amino acids. CDR3 amino acids: CASSPGLDYEQYV. CDR3 nucleotide sequence: TGTGCCAGTAGCCCGGGACTAGACTACGAGCAGTACGTC.